This record covers a single TCR beta chain. Its antigen is unknown. The assay was immunoSEQ multiplex PCR, and TCRdb's table has in-frame clones only and misses some. The repertoire holds roughly 200,000 clones, with about 81% as singletons. These data are taken from a study of cytomegalovirus exposure and HLA in healthy donors. For the study at large: According to later analysis, the same platform produced the 120 validation and approximately 700 first-cohort repertoires. Study conclusions and caveats: In the 130 or so validation repertoires, around 95% of cluster scores exceeded 0, per a later analysis.

The donors were in the roughly 130-subject validation cohort, distinct from the approximately 700-subject first cohort. Material: PBMCs. The TCR was taken from a woman in her 30s in good health and CMV-seronegative.

CDR3 region: CASSSGVERTEAFF. The DNA for the CDR3 is TGTGCCAGCAGCTCAGGGGTGGAAAGGACTGAAGCTTTCTTT. The V gene is TRBV7-9, the J gene TRBJ1-1, with D perhaps matching TRBD1 (6 bases). The V end lost 4 bases, the J end lost 5 bases, and 14 bases lay between the germline ends. Germline V gene sequence: CDR1 SEHNR, CDR2 FQNEAQ (reference sequence). CDR3 size: 14 residues.